The text below deals with one TCR beta chain. Its antigen remains unidentified. No base-level quality is on record; no much larger clone is a single base apart. Between the V and J ends, shortened by 4 bases and 5 bases respectively, the junction contains 18 bases. The CDR3 starts with the cysteine, ends with the phenylalanine, and has 15 residues. Only the CDR3 DNA stays, 45 bases, in frame from base 1. The germline V gene encodes CDR1 LGHDT and CDR2 YNNKEL (reference sequence). The CDR3 regions of human TCRbeta chains were subjected to immunosequencing. The source study handled its data this way. Repertoire TCRs were checked for matches against a reference library of SARS-CoV-2-specific TCRs that had been generated using the MIRA antigen-specificity platform. Breadth meant the fraction of unique TCRs that were SARS-CoV-2-associated, whereas depth meant the fraction of total T cells that were SARS-CoV-2-associated. Using the MIRA data, each spike-specific TCR was assigned both to the spike region to which the TCR was reactive and to a CD4 or CD8 class. Log10-transformed breadth and depth values were compared by one-way ANOVA with Sidak's multiple comparisons tests. TCRdb's version of the immuneACCESS table is confined to in-frame rearrangements and falls short of the full clone set. An unresolved V gene accounts for under half of the shortfall where checked; the remainder is of unknown origin. V, J and clone size are taken as reported in that table, and D and trimming were inferred from the DNA itself. In this sample the table shows some 150,000 clones, 93% of which occur a single time. Jointly, the top ten make up 3.5% to 5% of the sample.

The time point tag for this specimen amounts to: baseline before first vaccination. Vaccinee samples were obtained from the UK trials COV001 and COV002, which included a single-blind randomized controlled phase 2/3 trial of AZD1222 (ChAdOx1 nCoV-19) in healthy adults. Trial participant PBMC samples were collected at day 0 and day 28 after the second dose for TCRbeta chain sequencing. The data originate from a study of T cell responses to AZD1222 COVID-19 vaccine (dated by TCRdb to 2020 to 2022). At the level of the whole study: AZD1222 recipients with second doses at about 4 weeks or about 12 weeks were pooled, because spike-specific TCR depth and breadth did not differ between schedules. TCR sequencing was performed for over 230 trial participants, of whom approximately 200 were given two doses of AZD1222 and 26 were given two doses of MenACWY control vaccine. Trial participants were enrolled by age into subgroups of 18-55, 56-69 and 70-plus years, and about 150, 27 and 61 TCR-sequenced participants, respectively, were included in these subgroups. The investigation overall reported the following: Because no day 14 peak-response samples were available, repertoires were characterized only after the peak T cell response. In the small 56-69-year group, the increase in depth fell short of significance, most likely because of low power. Vaccine-associated CD4 TCRs spanned the whole spike protein, with dominant responses in regions 160-218 and 743-854. Participants were mostly white British, with more females than males. The authors suggested clonal diversity may have been underestimated. Conclusions about previously exposed vaccinees are limited because only a handful of AZD1222 recipients were SARS-CoV-2 seropositive at baseline. Reportedly, close to half of the unique spike-specific TCRs recognized epitopes lying outside the regions that are mutated in the B.1.351 and B.1.1.7 variants. Spike-specific TCR breadth and depth rose significantly after two AZD1222 doses compared with day 0 and with MenACWY recipients.

The receptor was derived from an adult in good health. The specimen was peripheral blood, collected on day 0 of AZD1222 vaccination. The sequence links TRBV3-1 (or the pseudogene TRBV3-2) to TRBJ2-7; the D segment could be TRBD1, given 5 matching bases. The CDR3 region: CASSLQGVYTHEQYF. The bases read TGTGCCAGCAGCCTTCAGGGCGTCTACACCCACGAGCAGTACTTC.